This TCR beta chain was sequenced for a study of blood T cell repertoires in COVID-19. Study-wide background: Some COVID-19 samples were acute and others convalescent; all came from the United States, Italy and Spain. T cells, B-cell-depleted T cells, or PBMCs provided the cDNA or gDNA that served as material.

This CDR3 contains 15 residues. V was pared by 3 bases and J by 2 bases, with 2 bases of the junction left unmatched. CDR1 SGDLS and CDR2 YYNGEE come from the germline V gene. How the authors handled the data: Amplification from reference gene primers served as the basis for estimated nucleated cell counts. Sequenced by immunoSEQ multiplex PCR; TCRdb stores in-frame clones only, minus some. The V and J calls and clone size were taken over from that table, and D and trimming were inferred from the DNA. Among under 150,000 clones listed, approximately 81% were seen once. This receptor was taken from a woman aged 55-69 years with active or convalescent COVID-19. The gene calls are TRBV9 and TRBJ2-3, with 11 bases matching TRBD2. Sequenced: peripheral blood. CDR3 region: CASSGTSGYTDTQYF. The CDR3 DNA reads TGTGCCAGCAGCGGGACTAGCGGGTACACAGATACGCAGTATTTT.